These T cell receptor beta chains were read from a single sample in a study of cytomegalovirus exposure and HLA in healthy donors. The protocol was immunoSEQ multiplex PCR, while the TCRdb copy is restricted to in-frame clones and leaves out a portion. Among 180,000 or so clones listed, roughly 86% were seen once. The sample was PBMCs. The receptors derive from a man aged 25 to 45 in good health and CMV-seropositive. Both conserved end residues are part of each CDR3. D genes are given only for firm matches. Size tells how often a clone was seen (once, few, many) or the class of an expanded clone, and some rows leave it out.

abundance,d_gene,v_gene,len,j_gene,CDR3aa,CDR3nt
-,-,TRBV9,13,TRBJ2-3,CASSATSTDTQYF,TGTGCCAGCAGCGCCACTTCCACAGATACGCAGTATTTT
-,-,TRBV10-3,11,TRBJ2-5,CAISDGETQYF,TGTGCCATCAGTGACGGAGAGACCCAGTACTTC
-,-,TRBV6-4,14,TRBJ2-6,CASRSDSGANVLTF,TGTGCCAGCCGTTCCGACTCTGGGGCCAACGTCCTGACTTTC
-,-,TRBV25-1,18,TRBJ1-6,CASSDLQLGSSYNSPLHF,TGTGCCAGCAGTGACTTGCAGCTTGGGAGCTCCTATAATTCACCCCTCCACTTT
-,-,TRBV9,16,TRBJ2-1,CASSKQGGGVYNEQFF,TGTGCCAGCAGCAAACAAGGGGGAGGGGTGTACAATGAGCAGTTCTTC
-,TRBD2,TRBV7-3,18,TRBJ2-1,CASSLTRASGNGYNEQFF,TGTGCCAGCAGCTTAACGAGGGCTAGCGGGAATGGCTACAATGAGCAGTTCTTC
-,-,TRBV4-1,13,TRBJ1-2,CASSQERGDGYTF,TGCGCCAGCAGCCAAGAAAGGGGGGACGGCTACACCTTC
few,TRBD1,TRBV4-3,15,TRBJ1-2,CASSQARQGLYGYTF,TGCGCCAGCAGCCAAGCGAGACAGGGACTCTATGGCTACACCTTC
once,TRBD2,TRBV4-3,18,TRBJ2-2,CASSQEKSSGGPTGELFF,TGCGCCAGCAGCCAAGAGAAGAGTAGCGGGGGGCCAACCGGGGAGCTGTTTTTT
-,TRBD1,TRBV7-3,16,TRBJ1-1,CASSPSPGQGNTEAFF,TGTGCCAGCAGCCCATCCCCGGGACAGGGGAACACTGAAGCTTTCTTT
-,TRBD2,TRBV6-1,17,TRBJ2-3,CASSEVIAGGPTDTQYF,TGTGCCAGCAGTGAAGTAATAGCGGGGGGGCCCACAGATACGCAGTATTTT
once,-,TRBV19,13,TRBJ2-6,CASSTAGANVLTF,TGTGCCAGTAGTACGGCTGGGGCCAACGTCCTGACTTTC
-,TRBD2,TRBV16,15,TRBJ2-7,CASSQFPAGDYEQYF,TGTGCCAGCAGCCAATTTCCAGCGGGGGACTACGAGCAGTACTTC
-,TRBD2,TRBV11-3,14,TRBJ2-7,CASSLSGGAYEQYF,TGTGCCAGCAGCCTGAGCGGGGGGGCCTACGAGCAGTACTTC
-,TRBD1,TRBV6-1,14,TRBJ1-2,CASSGRTGDYGYTF,TGTGCCAGCAGTGGACGGACAGGGGACTATGGCTACACCTTC
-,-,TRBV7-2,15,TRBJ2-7,CASSEVKSGVIEQYF,TGTGCCAGCAGCGAAGTGAAATCGGGAGTAATCGAGCAGTACTTC
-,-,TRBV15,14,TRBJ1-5,CATREGYSNQPQHF,TGTGCCACCAGAGAGGGGTATAGCAATCAGCCCCAGCATTTT
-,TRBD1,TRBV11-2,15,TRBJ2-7,CASSFVRDRRREQYF,TGTGCCAGCAGCTTTGTGAGGGACAGAAGACGCGAGCAGTACTTC
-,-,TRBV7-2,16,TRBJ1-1,CASSLGRTVMNTEAFF,TGTGCCAGCAGCTTAGGCCGGACAGTCATGAACACTGAAGCTTTCTTT
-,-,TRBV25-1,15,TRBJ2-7,CASRGLRGDSYEQYF,TGTGCCAGCAGGGGTTTAAGGGGGGACTCCTACGAGCAGTACTTC
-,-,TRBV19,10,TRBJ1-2,CAQDDYGYTF,TGTGCCCAGGACGACTATGGCTACACCTTC
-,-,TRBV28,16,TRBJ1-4,CASSLRPGDGNEKLFF,TGTGCCAGCAGTTTACGTCCCGGGGACGGGAATGAAAAACTGTTTTTT
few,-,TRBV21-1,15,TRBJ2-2,CASSRLEQDTGELFF,TGTGCCAGCAGCAGGCTGGAACAGGACACCGGGGAGCTGTTTTTT
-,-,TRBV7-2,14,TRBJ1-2,CASSPGTLNYGYTF,TGTGCCAGCAGCCCCGGGACGCTCAACTATGGCTACACCTTC
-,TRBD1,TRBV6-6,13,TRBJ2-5,CASFPGQGLTQYF,TGTGCCAGCTTCCCAGGACAGGGGTTGACCCAGTACTTC
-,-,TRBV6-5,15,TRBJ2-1,CASSYSSGQGDEQFF,TGTGCCAGCAGTTACAGTAGCGGCCAGGGGGATGAGCAGTTCTTC
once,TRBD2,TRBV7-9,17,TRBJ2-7,CASSSSGTSVISYEQYF,TGTGCCAGCAGCTCATCCGGGACTAGCGTAATTTCCTACGAGCAGTACTTC
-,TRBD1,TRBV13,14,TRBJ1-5,CASSLTGSGQPQHF,TGTGCCAGCAGCCTGACAGGGTCTGGTCAGCCCCAGCATTTT
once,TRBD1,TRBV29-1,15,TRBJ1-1,CSLSHQTGGDTEAFF,TGCAGCCTTTCCCACCAGACAGGGGGCGATACTGAAGCTTTCTTT
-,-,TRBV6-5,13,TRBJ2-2,CASSPYITGELFF,TGTGCCAGCAGTCCCTATATAACCGGGGAGCTGTTTTTT
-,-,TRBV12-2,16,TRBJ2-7,CASRSDHRGSLGEQYF,TGTGCAAGTCGCTCCGACCACCGGGGCAGTCTCGGTGAGCAGTACTTC
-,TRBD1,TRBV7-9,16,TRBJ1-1,CASSSTWDRGYTEAFF,TGTGCCAGCAGCTCCACTTGGGACAGGGGGTACACTGAAGCTTTCTTT
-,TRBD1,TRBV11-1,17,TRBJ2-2,CASSLQLQGAVTGELFF,TGTGCCAGCAGCTTACAATTGCAGGGGGCAGTCACCGGGGAGCTGTTTTTT
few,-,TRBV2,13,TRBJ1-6,CASNPGYNSPLHF,TGTGCCAGCAACCCGGGGTATAATTCACCCCTCCACTTT
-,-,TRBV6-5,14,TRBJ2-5,CASSRGWDLETQYF,TGTGCCAGCAGCCGTGGGTGGGATCTAGAGACCCAGTACTTC
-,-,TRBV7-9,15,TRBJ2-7,CASSYGNRASYEQYF,TGTGCCAGCAGCTACGGGAACAGGGCGTCCTACGAGCAGTACTTC
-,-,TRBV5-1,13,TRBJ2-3,CASSSTGTDTQYF,TGCGCCAGCAGCTCGACAGGCACAGATACGCAGTATTTT
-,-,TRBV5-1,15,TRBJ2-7,CASSLAGTLSYEQYF,TGCGCCAGCAGCTTGGCAGGCACCCTCTCCTACGAGCAGTACTTC